This TCR beta chain emerged from a study of blood T cell repertoires in COVID-19. Across the study: Samples of COVID-19 (acute and convalescent) were obtained from the United States, Italy and Spain. The cDNA or gDNA used as material had been derived from T cells, B-cell-depleted T cells, or PBMCs.

Authors' analysis steps: Estimation of nucleated cell counts was performed using reference gene primer amplification. TCRdb keeps only in-frame clones here, not all; method: immunoSEQ multiplex PCR. The V and J calls and the clone size are those of that table, but D and trimming were determined from the DNA. Of roughly 150,000 clones in the sample, roughly 88% were seen once. Germline V gives CDR1 SEHNR, CDR2 FQNEAQ (reference sequence). The CDR3 is 14 residues long. With 2 bases removed from V and 6 bases from J, the gap between germline ends came to 10 bases. The TCR originated in a woman aged 80 or over with active or convalescent COVID-19. The chain combines TRBV7-9 with TRBJ2-2; no clear D gene. Sequencing was performed on peripheral blood. This CDR3 reads CASSLMGSSGELFF. CDR3 nucleotide sequence: TGTGCCAGCAGCTTAATGGGCAGCTCCGGGGAGCTGTTTTTT.